This T cell receptor beta chain was captured in a study of persistence of HIV-infected CD4 T cells. This nonspecific control used anti-CD3/anti-CD28 bead stimulation of CD4+ T cells. CD4+ T cells upregulating both CD40 ligand and CD69 were sorted as responding cells. This clone was seen just once. Its specificity is not known. The CDR3 totals 15 residues. Germline values: CDR1 WSHSY, CDR2 SAAADI. The V gene end was trimmed by 2 bases and the J gene end by 3 bases; junction bases not matched to a gene: 4. This was the immunoSEQ version 4 assay in survey mode. TCRdb's copy holds only in-frame clones and misses some; the assay was immunoSEQ multiplex PCR. The sample records under 50,000 clones, roughly 92% being singletons.

This rearrangement joins TRBV10-2 to TRBJ2-3, with 8 positions matching TRBD2. The sample consisted of CD4+ T cells sorted from PBMCs after roughly 19-hour stimulation, taken from a patient who received antiretroviral therapy. The TCR comes from an adult man with HIV who was CMV-seropositive. The CDR3 reads CASSESQRGTDTQYF. The CDR3 nucleotides are TGCGCCAGCAGTGAGAGCCAGCGGGGGACAGATACGCAGTATTTT.